Listed below are T cell receptor beta chains from one sample, sequenced in a study of T cell responses to AZD1222 COVID-19 vaccine. The repertoire was sequenced with immunoSEQ multiplex PCR; TCRdb's copy has only in-frame clones and lacks some. The sample yields 72,000 or so clones, around 87% seen once. This material consisted of peripheral blood, taken on day 0 of AZD1222 vaccination. The receptors were sampled from an adult in good health. The CDR3 runs from the conserved cysteine through the conserved F or W. The D gene is left open where the match is weak. Size tells how often a clone was seen (once, few, many) or the class of an expanded clone, and some rows leave it out.

j_call v_call d_call clone_size cdr3_nt cdr3_aa
TRBJ1-5 TRBV12-3/TRBV12-4 - - TGTGCCAGCAGTTTATGGGACAATCAGCCCCAGCATTTT CASSLWDNQPQHF
TRBJ1-1 TRBV28 - - TGTGCCAGCAGTTTCGGTCAGGGAAAGGCTTTCTTT CASSFGQGKAFF
TRBJ2-2 TRBV3-1/TRBV3-2 - - TGTGCCAGCAGCCAGAACCTTAACGGGGAGCTGTTTTTT CASSQNLNGELFF
TRBJ2-1 TRBV20-1 TRBD2 - TGCAGTGCTAGTAGCGGGAGTCGCTACAATGAGCAGTTCTTC CSASSGSRYNEQFF
TRBJ2-7 TRBV2 TRBD1 - TGTGCCAGCAGTGATGGGACAGGGGGCAACGAGCAGTACTTC CASSDGTGGNEQYF
TRBJ1-4 TRBV7-2 - once TGTGCCAGCCCCTCGGAGGGCTGGGGTGAAAAACTGTTTTTT CASPSEGWGEKLFF
TRBJ2-1 TRBV4-1 - - TGCGCCAGCAGCCAAGAACCAATGAATGAGCAGTTCTTC CASSQEPMNEQFF
TRBJ1-1 TRBV5-6 - once TGTGCCAGCAGCTCGTGGCAGGTGGTTGAAGCTTTCTTT CASSSWQVVEAFF
TRBJ1-2 TRBV9 - - TGTGCCAGCAGCCGGACGGACGTTGGCTACACCTTC CASSRTDVGYTF
TRBJ2-2 TRBV4-3 - - TGCGCCAGCAGCCAAGCACCGGGATACACCGGGGAGCTGTTTTTT CASSQAPGYTGELFF
TRBJ2-5 TRBV11-2 - - TGTGCCAGCAGCCCTAGGAGGGAATCGGAGACCCAGTACTTC CASSPRRESETQYF
TRBJ1-6 TRBV27 - - TGTGCCAGCAGCCCAGAGTGGAGCTCCTATAATTCACCCCTCCACTTT CASSPEWSSYNSPLHF
TRBJ2-3 TRBV5-1 TRBD2 - TGCGCCAGCAGCCCCCACACTAGCGGGAGGGTACCTAGCACAGATACGCAGTATTTT CASSPHTSGRVPSTDTQYF
TRBJ1-6 TRBV19 - - TGTGCCAGCACTCCGAGGGTTGAGGATTCACCCCTCCACTTT CASTPRVEDSPLHF
TRBJ2-5 TRBV5-1 - - TGCGCCAGCAGCTTGGGACTCTCAAACCGAGAGACCCAGTACTTC CASSLGLSNRETQYF
TRBJ2-5 TRBV11-1 - - TGTGCCAGCAGCGCCAGCACAGGGAACCAAGAGACCCAGTACTTC CASSASTGNQETQYF
TRBJ1-2 TRBV27 TRBD1 - TGTGCCAGCAGTTTACTCGGGACAGGGGAAGGCCCCAGGCGGGGCTACACCTTC CASSLLGTGEGPRRGYTF
TRBJ1-2 TRBV29-1 TRBD1 - TGCAGCGTTGAGGATTTGGGACAGGGGCATGGCTACACCTTC CSVEDLGQGHGYTF
TRBJ2-7 TRBV28 TRBD2 - TGTGCCAGCAGTTTACCGGATAGCGGGCTGTACGAGCAGTACTTC CASSLPDSGLYEQYF
TRBJ1-2 TRBV18 TRBD1 once TGTGCCAGCTCACCAGAGGGGGCCTCTGGCTACACCTTC CASSPEGASGYTF
TRBJ2-7 TRBV28 - - TGTGCCAGCAGTCCCCCGGGGGTTACCTACGAGCAGTACTTC CASSPPGVTYEQYF
TRBJ2-5 TRBV18 - - TGTGCCAGCGCACGCGGGGTTCAGGAGACCCAGTACTTC CASARGVQETQYF
TRBJ2-2 TRBV5-8 - - TGTGCCAGCAGCCCGGACCGATTCACCGGGGAGCTGTTTTTT CASSPDRFTGELFF
TRBJ2-5 TRBV10-1 - - TGCGCCAGCAGTCCACAAGGCCCCATTGGGGAGACCCAGTACTTC CASSPQGPIGETQYF
TRBJ2-1 TRBV19 - - TGTGCCAGTAGTATTAGCTCCACTCCCGTCAATGAGCAGTTCTTC CASSISSTPVNEQFF
TRBJ1-3 TRBV6-1 - - TGTGCCAGCAGTGAAGACAAGGGGACCGGAAACACCATATATTTT CASSEDKGTGNTIYF
TRBJ1-4 TRBV28 - once TGTGCCAGCAGTCCGGCCACGGGATACGAAAAACTGTTTTTT CASSPATGYEKLFF
TRBJ2-7 TRBV30 - - TGTGCCTGGAGCCCCGGGCCCTACAGGGACCCCATCTACGAGCAGTACTTC CAWSPGPYRDPIYEQYF
TRBJ2-4 TRBV7-9 TRBD1 - TGTGCCAGCAGCTTAGGGGGACAGGGCGCGGCCAAAAACATTCAGTACTTC CASSLGGQGAAKNIQYF
TRBJ2-7 TRBV10-2 - - TGCGCCAGCAGTGACCCCTACGAGCAGTACTTC CASSDPYEQYF
TRBJ2-4 TRBV28 - - TGTGCCAGCAACCCAGCGCTAGCCAAAAACATTCAGTACTTC CASNPALAKNIQYF
TRBJ2-1 TRBV7-8 - - TGTGCCAGCAGCCTCGGTTCTACCAATGAGCAGTTCTTC CASSLGSTNEQFF
TRBJ1-2 TRBV6-5 - - TGTGCCAGCAGTTACGGAAACAGTTTGGCTGGCTACACCTTC CASSYGNSLAGYTF
TRBJ2-7 TRBV9 - - TGTGCCAGCAGCGTAGGCTTGATAAACTACGAGCAGTACTTC CASSVGLINYEQYF